This T cell receptor (beta chain) was recorded in a study of T cell changes during pregnancy in multiple sclerosis. Germline CDR1 is SGDLS and CDR2 is YYNGEE. The length of the CDR3 is 12 residues. Trimming removed 4 bases from V and 5 bases from J, with 9 bases in between. Clones were read by immunoSEQ multiplex PCR, and TCRdb kept only the in-frame ones, dropping some. The sample has about 59,000 clones; roughly 94% are singletons. The specimen was CD8+ T cells from peripheral blood mononuclear cells, collected after pregnancy. The receptor comes from a female donor with multiple sclerosis, enrolled in a pregnancy study. The chain couples TRBV9 to TRBJ1-1; no clear D. CDR3 residues: CASSQEDTEAFF. The CDR3 nucleotides read TGTGCCAGCAGCCAGGAGGATACTGAAGCTTTCTTT.